Below, one T cell receptor beta chain is given with its context. One junction end disagrees with the germline gene, perhaps due to a read error. The CDR3 totals 15 residues. Germline CDR1 and CDR2: SGDLS and YYNGEE. The source of the sample is a study of CD8+CD57+ T cells in acquired aplastic anemia. The template for TCR beta VDJ and CDR3 sequence profiling was genomic DNA. A single record per CDR3 protein comes from TCRdb applying MiXCR to the reads. The sample lists about 190,000 distinct CDR3 sequences, about 53% occurring once. The sequencing sample was made of sorted CD4+, CD8+, or CD8+CD57+ T cells (not recorded which) from PBMCs. J is TRBJ1-5 and V is TRBV9, with D tentatively TRBD1 (5 bases). The sequence was obtained from a human donor in good health, serving as a control. This CDR3 is CASGVGTARNQPQHF. The CDR3, as DNA: TGTGCCAGCGGCGTAGGGACCGCCCGAAATCAGCCCCAGCATTTT.